The 30 T cell receptor beta chains below were found in one sample sequenced in a study of cytomegalovirus exposure and HLA in healthy donors (dated 2017 in TCRdb). Libraries came from the immunoSEQ multiplex PCR assay. The multiplex PCR relied on a mix of 60 forward primers for TCR Vbeta segments and 13 reverse primers for TCR Jbeta segments. TCRdb carries this immuneACCESS record with in-frame sequences only. Its versions omit some clonotypes, under half of them owing to an unresolved V gene in the studies checked, with the rest unexplained. This sample has some 94,000 clones in its table, and approximately 70% of those were observed once. 2.7% of the sample goes to the ten largest clones. Sample: PBMCs. The receptors stem from a man aged 45 to 65 in good health and CMV-seronegative.

This clone has just a few counts. The rearrangement joins TRBV28 to TRBJ1-2, with TRBD1 as a possible D gene (5 bases). Trimming removed 6 bases from V and 4 bases from J, with 18 bases in between. Germline V gives CDR1 MDHEN, CDR2 SYDVKM. The CDR3 loop spans 15 amino acids. The chain's CDR3 is CASSPTFGGGYGYTF. The CDR3 DNA is TGTGCCAGCAGCCCAACATTTGGGGGGGGCTATGGCTACACCTTC.

The chain has TRBV27 and TRBJ1-4; possibly TRBD1 for D (6 bases). Germline CDR1 MNHEY, CDR2 SMNVEV (reference sequence). Trimming removed 5 bases from V and 8 bases from J, with 12 bases in between. This CDR3 is built from 13 residues. The DNA of the CDR3 is TGTGCCAGCAGTCGGGCTGACAGGGAAAAACTGTTTTTT. It specifies CASSRADREKLFF.

The rearrangement joins TRBV9 to TRBJ2-1; D possibly corresponds to TRBD2 (6 bases). Deletions cut 3 bases from V and 12 bases from J, with 13 bases between. Per germline, CDR1 SGDLS and CDR2 YYNGEE. The length of the CDR3 is 12 residues. CDR3 bases: TGTGCCAGCAGCGCCCAGGAGGGCCTGCAGTTCTTC. Its translation: CASSAQEGLQFF.

CDR3 in amino acids: CASSRTGGSYEQYV. CDR3 nucleotide sequence: TGTGCCAGCAGTAGGACAGGGGGCTCCTACGAGCAGTACGTC. This chain connects TRBV28 to TRBJ2-7; 10 positions agree with TRBD1. V lost 5 bases and J lost 0; bases outside the gene matches: 1. This CDR3 has 14 amino acids. Germline CDR1 reads MDHEN; CDR2 reads SYDVKM.

The chain links TRBV5-1 to TRBJ1-1, with TRBD1 as a possible D gene (5 bases). The V gene lost 2 bases and the J gene lost 2 bases, with 7 bases spanning the gap. There are 13 residues in the CDR3. The germline CDR1 and CDR2 sequences are SGHRS and YFSETQ. This CDR3 reads CASSLGVNTEAFF. CDR3 in DNA: TGCGCCAGCAGCTTAGGGGTTAACACTGAAGCTTTCTTT. Supplemented by reference TRBV5-1 and TRBJ1-1, the full variable domain reads KAGVTQTPRYLIKTRGQQVTLSCSPISGHRSVSWYQQTPGQGLQFLFEYFSETQRNKGNFPGRFSGRQFSNSRSEMNVSTLELGDSALYLCASSLGVNTEAFFGQGTRLTVV.

The gene calls are TRBV29-1 and TRBJ2-5, with 9 bases lining up with TRBD1. The better agreement between TRBJ2-7 and the DNA end casts doubt on the J call. Germline values: CDR1 SQVTM, CDR2 ANQGSEA. This CDR3 spans 14 amino acids. CDR3 bases: TGCAGCGTTGGTGGGGACAGGGTGGAAAACGAGCAGTACTTC. Residues: CSVGGDRVENEQYF.

The genes are TRBV12-5 and TRBJ2-1, with 12 bases identical to TRBD2. CDR3 length equals 18 residues. The junction had 6 bases not matched to a gene; V was cut back by 3 bases and J by 0 bases. The germline V gene has CDR1 LGHNT and CDR2 FRNRAP. The CDR3 region has the DNA TGTGCTAGTGGTTTTTCACAGACTAGCGGGAGCTCCTACAATGAGCAGTTCTTC. It specifies CASGFSQTSGSSYNEQFF.

This rearrangement joins TRBV29-1 to TRBJ2-5; D uncertain. The CDR3 covers 12 residues. V was pared by 3 bases and J by 4 bases, with 9 bases between. Per the germline V gene, CDR1 is SQVTM and CDR2 is ANQGSEA. This chain's CDR3 is CSVDSMGETQYF. The CDR3 nucleotides read TGCAGCGTTGATAGCATGGGAGAGACCCAGTACTTC.

CDR3: CASSHGKGAFQPQHF. The CDR3 bases are TGTGCCAGCAGCCACGGGAAGGGGGCATTTCAGCCCCAGCATTTT. The chain has TRBV7-8 and TRBJ1-5; 7 bases align to TRBD1. Germline CDR1 is SGHVS and CDR2 is FQNEAQ. This CDR3 is built from 15 residues. The V and J ends lost 5 bases and 6 bases, in that order; junction bases with no gene match: 10.

For this clone: Additional DNA sequences in this sample encode the identical CDR3. The chain links TRBV30 to TRBJ1-5, with D unresolved. Germline-derived CDR1 and CDR2 are GTSNPN and SVGIG (reference sequence). The CDR3 spans 13 residues. V dropped 0 bases and J dropped 2 bases, with 5 bases sitting between them. This CDR3 reads CAWSVQGNQPQHF. CDR3 nucleotides: TGTGCCTGGAGTGTCCAGGGCAATCAGCCCCAGCATTTT.

The rearrangement links TRBV7-9 to TRBJ1-1; 8 nucleotides agree with TRBD1. This CDR3 comprises 13 residues. Germline CDR1 is SEHNR and CDR2 is FQNEAQ (reference sequence). After removal of 5 bases from V and 4 bases from J, the junction contained 3 bases not matched to a gene. CDR3 region: CASSPDRATEAFF. CDR3 coding DNA: TGTGCCAGCAGCCCGGACAGGGCCACTGAAGCTTTCTTT.

J is TRBJ1-2 and V is TRBV7-2; maybe TRBD1 (5 bases). Per germline, CDR1 SGHTA and CDR2 FQGNSA. The CDR3 totals 14 residues. V was pared by 3 bases and J by 1 base, with 9 bases between. CDR3 nucleotides: TGTGCCAGCAGCTTCCACAGGTATAACTATGGCTACACCTTC. Its protein is CASSFHRYNYGYTF.

The chain employs TRBV6-1 and TRBJ1-5, with D perhaps TRBD1 (5 bases). The CDR3 consists of 16 residues. Trimming stripped 2 bases from V and 0 bases from J, with 11 bases between. Germline CDR1 MNHNS, CDR2 SASEGT. The CDR3 reads CASSEYLGVSNQPQHF. CDR3 DNA: TGTGCCAGCAGTGAATATTTAGGGGTTAGCAATCAGCCCCAGCATTTT.

The chain uses TRBV7-9 and TRBJ2-1, with 10 bases identical to TRBD1. The V gene end was trimmed by 5 bases and the J gene end by 5 bases; junction bases not matched to a gene: 6. Germline V gene sequence: CDR1 SEHNR, CDR2 FQNEAQ (reference sequence). The CDR3 has 15 amino acids. DNA for the CDR3: TGTGCCAGCAGCCGGGGACAGGGGACCCACAATGAGCAGTTCTTC. Translating gives CASSRGQGTHNEQFF. Full variable domain (missing parts from reference TRBV7-9 and TRBJ2-1): DTGVSQNPRHKITKRGQNVTFRCDPISEHNRLYWYRQTLGQGPEFLTYFQNEAQLEKSRLLSDRFSAERPKGSFSTLEIQRTEQGDSAMYLCASSRGQGTHNEQFFGPGTRLTVL.

This clone was recorded a few times. The chain combines TRBV10-3 with TRBJ1-4, with D uncertain. Between the trimmed V and J ends, which lost 0 bases and 2 bases, there was a span of 7 bases. The CDR3 runs to 15 residues. Per the germline V gene, CDR1 is ENHRY and CDR2 is SYGVKD. The CDR3 reads CAISESGWTNEKLFF. The DNA of the CDR3 is TGTGCCATCAGTGAGTCGGGCTGGACTAATGAAAAACTGTTTTTT.

The chain uses TRBV5-1 and TRBJ2-6; tentative D call: TRBD2 (6 bases). This CDR3 is 19 amino acids long. Trimming took 0 bases from V and 0 from J, leaving 16 bases between them. Germline CDR1 reads SGHRS; CDR2 reads YFSETQ. The CDR3 nucleotides are TGCGCCAGCAGCTTGGGACTAGGTTCGGGCCACTCTGGGGCCAACGTCCTGACTTTC. Translated, it gives CASSLGLGSGHSGANVLTF.

This clone was picked up a small number of times. The chain links TRBV7-6 to TRBJ1-2; D is undetermined. The CDR3 length is 16 residues. From germline, CDR1 is SGHVS and CDR2 FNYEAQ. V was pared by 1 base and J by 4 bases, with 16 bases between. CDR3 in amino acids: CASSLVGSGTPYGYTF. CDR3 bases: TGTGCCAGCAGCTTAGTAGGTTCGGGTACCCCCTATGGCTACACCTTC.

This clone was detected only once. The chain is built from TRBV5-4 and TRBJ2-5, with D tentatively TRBD2 (5 bases). V lost 4 bases and J lost 3, with 10 bases in between. CDR1 SGHNT and CDR2 YYREEE come from the germline V gene (reference sequence). This CDR3 has 13 amino acids. CDR3: CASSRPGEETQYF. The CDR3 nucleotides read TGTGCCAGCAGCCGCCCCGGGGAAGAGACCCAGTACTTC.

The chain joins TRBV5-4 to TRBJ2-5; perhaps TRBD2 as D (5 bases). Germline-derived CDR1 and CDR2 are SGHNT and YYREEE (reference sequence). The CDR3 runs to 13 residues. V was cut by 4 bases and J by 5 bases, with 12 bases left in between. For the CDR3, the DNA is TGTGCCAGCAGCACTAGGACGGGGGAGACCCAGTACTTC. Its translation is CASSTRTGETQYF.

The CDR3 DNA reads as TGCGCCAGCAGCCAAGATCAGGGTTACACGCAGTATTTT. It translates to CASSQDQGYTQYF. J is TRBJ2-3 and V is TRBV4-3; tentatively, D is TRBD1 (5 bases). Trimming removed 0 bases at V and 9 bases at J, with 10 bases between. The CDR3 has 13 residues. CDR1 and CDR2 from the germline V gene are LGHNA and YSLEER.

This clone came up a few times. The rearrangement uses TRBV5-5 and TRBJ2-7, with 7 bases identical to TRBD1. The CDR3 contains 14 residues. Losses at the gene ends were 0 bases for V and 2 bases for J; bases not matched to a gene: 2. Germline lookup yields CDR1 SGHKS and CDR2 YYEKEE (reference sequence). The DNA for the CDR3 is TGTGCCAGCAGCTTGGGAGGGGGCACCTACGAGCAGTACTTC. This encodes CASSLGGGTYEQYF.

This clone was recorded only once. This rearrangement joins TRBV9 to TRBJ2-5, with D maybe TRBD2 (7 bases). V shed 6 bases and J shed 5 bases, with 20 bases lying between them. This CDR3 is 15 amino acids long. Germline CDR1 reads SGDLS; CDR2 reads YYNGEE. CDR3 in DNA: TGTGCCAGCACCCTAGGGGGAGGGCCTCTTGAGACCCAGTACTTC. Protein: CASTLGGGPLETQYF.

The V gene is TRBV7-9, the J gene TRBJ1-3; D not resolved. Germline V gene lookup returns CDR1 SEHNR and CDR2 FQNEAQ (reference sequence). This CDR3 has 16 residues. Trimming took off 1 base at V and 0 bases at J, with 10 bases between the two ends. The CDR3 sequence: CASSLGVGNSGNTIYF. The CDR3 bases are TGTGCCAGCAGCTTAGGCGTCGGGAACTCTGGAAACACCATATATTTT.

The sample holds one count of this clone. The J gene is TRBJ2-1, the V gene TRBV14; possibly TRBD1 for D (6 bases). CDR3 size: 14 residues. Trimming removed 0 bases at V and 10 bases at J, with 13 bases between. Germline lookup yields CDR1 SGHDN and CDR2 FVKESK. The CDR3 loop is CASSQDTGPREQFF. The CDR3, as DNA: TGTGCCAGCAGCCAAGACACAGGGCCCCGAGAGCAGTTCTTC.

J is TRBJ1-4 and V is TRBV19; the D is unclear. CDR3 length: 14 amino acids. Trimming cost V 8 bases and J 5 bases, with 15 bases left between them. Per germline, CDR1 LNHDA and CDR2 SQIVND (reference sequence). DNA of the CDR3: TGTGCCAGTTCCTACAGAGTAAGGAATGAAAAACTGTTTTTT. This gives the protein CASSYRVRNEKLFF.

This clone was picked up a small number of times. The chain joins TRBV19 to TRBJ1-6; D possibly corresponds to TRBD1 (6 bases). Trimming pared 4 bases from V and 7 bases from J, leaving 14 bases between. CDR1 is LNHDA and CDR2 is SQIVND in the germline V gene (reference sequence). The CDR3 totals 15 residues. The CDR3 bases are TGTGCCAGTAGTAAATCAGGGGCCGGGAATTCACCCCTCCACTTT. This encodes CASSKSGAGNSPLHF.

The CDR3 sequence is CASSRDREAFF. The CDR3 region has the DNA TGTGCCAGCAGTAGGGACAGGGAGGCTTTCTTT. V usage is TRBV6-5 and J usage is TRBJ1-1, with TRBD1 identical over 9 bases. Germline CDR1 reads MNHEY; CDR2 reads SVGAGI. V trimming: 5 bases; J trimming: 11 bases; junction bases outside the gene matches: 3. The CDR3 runs 11 residues.

The chain links TRBV15 to TRBJ2-7, with a tentative D call TRBD1 (6 bases). This CDR3 has 12 residues. With 0 bases removed from V and 10 bases from J, the gap between germline ends came to 10 bases. Germline CDR1 is LNHNV and CDR2 is YYDKDF (reference sequence). CDR3 nucleotide sequence: TGTGCCACCAGCAGAGATTCAGGGGCCCAGTACGTC. This sequence encodes CATSRDSGAQYV.

The chain carries TRBV4-3 and TRBJ2-7; D unresolved. V lost 1 base and J lost 0, with 13 bases in between. CDR1 and CDR2 (germline): LGHNA, YSLEER. The length of the CDR3 is 16 residues. The CDR3, as DNA: TGCGCCAGCAGCCAAGGGTTCCCGGTGAGCTCCTACGAGCAGTACTTC. Residues: CASSQGFPVSSYEQYF.

The chain links TRBV13 to TRBJ2-3; the match to TRBD2 covers 11 bases. The CDR3 totals 16 residues. Per germline, CDR1 PRHDT and CDR2 FYEKMQ (reference sequence). V gave up 5 bases and J gave up 1 base; unmatched junction bases: 5. CDR3 in amino acids: CASSNRLAGRTDTQYF. CDR3 sequence (DNA): TGTGCCAGCAGCAACCGACTAGCGGGGCGCACAGATACGCAGTATTTT.